This T cell receptor (beta chain) was sequenced in a study of blood T cell repertoires in COVID-19. About the research overall: PBMCs, B-cell-depleted T cells, or T cells were the source of the cDNA or gDNA that made up the material.

Living in 24 US areas, the participants were between about 18 and 100 years of age. The repertoire was sequenced with immunoSEQ multiplex PCR; TCRdb's copy has only in-frame clones and lacks some. The data hold 250,000 or so clones, with around 90% observed a single time. The CDR3 extends over 16 amino acids. In germline, CDR1 is KGHSH, CDR2 LQKENI. After removal of 8 bases from V and 6 bases from J, the junction contained 12 bases not matched to a gene. The chain recombines TRBV18 with TRBJ2-1, with 11 nucleotides matching TRBD2. This TCR derives from a woman in her thirties or forties who had been exposed to COVID-19. Sequencing was done on a sample of PBMCs or T cells enriched from blood (not recorded which). CDR3 bases: TGTGCCAGCCAACCCGGGGTAGCGGGAGGGCCCAATGAGCAGTTCTTC. Its translation is CASQPGVAGGPNEQFF.